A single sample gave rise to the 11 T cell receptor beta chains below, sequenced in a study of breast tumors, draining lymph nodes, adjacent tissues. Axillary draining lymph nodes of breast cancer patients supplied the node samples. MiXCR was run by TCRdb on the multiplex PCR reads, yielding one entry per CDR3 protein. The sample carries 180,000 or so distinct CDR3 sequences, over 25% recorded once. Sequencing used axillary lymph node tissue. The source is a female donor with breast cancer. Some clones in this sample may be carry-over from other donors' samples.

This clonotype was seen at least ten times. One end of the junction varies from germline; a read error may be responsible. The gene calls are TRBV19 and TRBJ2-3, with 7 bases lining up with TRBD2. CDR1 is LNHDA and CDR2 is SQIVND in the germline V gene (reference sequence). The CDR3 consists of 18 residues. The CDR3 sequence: CVSSIRQETSIQADTQYF. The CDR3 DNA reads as TGTGTCAGTAGTATTCGCCAGGAGACTAGCATTCAGGCGGATACGCAGTATTTT.

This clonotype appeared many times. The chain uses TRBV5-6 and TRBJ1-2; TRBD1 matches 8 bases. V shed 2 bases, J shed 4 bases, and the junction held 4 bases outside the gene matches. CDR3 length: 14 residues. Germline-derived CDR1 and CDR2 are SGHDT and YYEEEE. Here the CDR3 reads CASSFTGGIYGYTF. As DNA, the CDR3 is TGTGCCAGCAGCTTTACAGGGGGGATCTATGGCTACACCTTC.

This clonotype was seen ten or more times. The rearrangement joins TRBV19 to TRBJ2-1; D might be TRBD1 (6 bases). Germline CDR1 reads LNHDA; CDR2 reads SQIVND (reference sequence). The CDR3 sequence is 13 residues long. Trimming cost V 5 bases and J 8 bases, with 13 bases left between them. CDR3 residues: CASSPPGDHEQFF. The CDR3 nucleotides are TGTGCCAGTAGTCCCCCAGGGGATCATGAGCAGTTCTTC.

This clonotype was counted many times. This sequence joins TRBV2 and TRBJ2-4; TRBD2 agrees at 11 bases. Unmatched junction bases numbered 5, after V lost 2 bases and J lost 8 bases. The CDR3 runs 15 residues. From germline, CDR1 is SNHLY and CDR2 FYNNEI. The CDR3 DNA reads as TGTGCCAGCAGTGAACTAGCGGGGGGAGGGGACATTCAGTACTTC. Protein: CASSELAGGGDIQYF.

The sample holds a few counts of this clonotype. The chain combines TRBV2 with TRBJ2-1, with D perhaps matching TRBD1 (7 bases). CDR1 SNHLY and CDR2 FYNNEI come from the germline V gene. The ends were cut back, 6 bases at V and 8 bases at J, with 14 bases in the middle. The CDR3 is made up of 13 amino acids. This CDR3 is CASRRDRGDEQFF. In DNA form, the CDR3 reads TGTGCCAGCAGGCGGGACAGAGGCGATGAGCAGTTCTTC. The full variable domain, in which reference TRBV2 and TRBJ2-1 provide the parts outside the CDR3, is EPEVTQTPSHQVTQMGQEVILRCVPISNHLYFYWYRQILGQKVEFLVSFYNNEISEKSEIFDDQFSVERPDGSNFTLKIRSTKLEDSAMYFCASRRDRGDEQFFGPGTRLTVL.

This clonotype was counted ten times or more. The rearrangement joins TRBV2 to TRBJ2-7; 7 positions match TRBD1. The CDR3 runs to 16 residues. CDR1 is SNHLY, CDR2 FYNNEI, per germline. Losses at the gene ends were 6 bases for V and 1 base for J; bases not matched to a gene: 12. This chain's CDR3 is CASRDTQGSESYEQYF. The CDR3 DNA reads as TGTGCCAGCAGAGACACACAGGGGAGTGAGTCCTACGAGCAGTACTTC.

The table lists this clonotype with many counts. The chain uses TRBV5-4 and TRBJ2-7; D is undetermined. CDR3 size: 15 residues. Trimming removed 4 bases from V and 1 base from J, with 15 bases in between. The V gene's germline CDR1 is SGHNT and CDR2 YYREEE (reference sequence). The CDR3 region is CASSPLNEPSYEQYF. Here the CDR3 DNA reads TGTGCCAGCAGCCCCCTGAACGAACCTTCCTACGAGCAGTACTTC.

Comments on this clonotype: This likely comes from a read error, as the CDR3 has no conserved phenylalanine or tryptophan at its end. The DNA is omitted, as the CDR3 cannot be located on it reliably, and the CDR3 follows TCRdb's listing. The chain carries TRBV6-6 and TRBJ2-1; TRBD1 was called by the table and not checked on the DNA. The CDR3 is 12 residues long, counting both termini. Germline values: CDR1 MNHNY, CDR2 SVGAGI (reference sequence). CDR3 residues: CASSYGGDEQTL.

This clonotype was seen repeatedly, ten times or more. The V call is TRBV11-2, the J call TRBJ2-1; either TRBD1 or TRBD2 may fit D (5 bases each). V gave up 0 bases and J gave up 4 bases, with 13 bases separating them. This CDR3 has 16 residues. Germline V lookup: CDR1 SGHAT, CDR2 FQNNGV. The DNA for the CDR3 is TGTGCCAGCAGCTTAGATGGGGGAAAGTGGTACAATGAGCAGTTCTTC. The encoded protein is CASSLDGGKWYNEQFF.

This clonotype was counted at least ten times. This CDR3 reads CASSDSGWNEQFF. Here the CDR3 DNA reads TGTGCCAGCAGTGACTCGGGCTGGAATGAGCAGTTCTTC. The chain carries TRBV6-4 and TRBJ2-1; D is unclear. With 0 bases removed from V and 7 bases from J, the gap between germline ends came to 7 bases. CDR1 and CDR2 (germline): MRHNA, SNTAGT. The CDR3 length is 13 residues.

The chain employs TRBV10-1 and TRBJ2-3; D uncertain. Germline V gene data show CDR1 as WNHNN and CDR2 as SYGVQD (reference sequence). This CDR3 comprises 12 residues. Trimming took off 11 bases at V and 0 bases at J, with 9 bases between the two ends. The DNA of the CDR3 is TGCGCCGCCTCGCTTAGCACAGATACGCAGTATTTT. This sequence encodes CAASLSTDTQYF.